Below are 10 T cell receptor beta chains sequenced from a single sample in a study of OX40 agonist ivuxolimab in advanced cancers. Measured with immunoSEQ multiplex PCR; TCRdb has only the in-frame clones, and not every one. The data contain tens of thousands of clones, about 94% of them seen just once; the ten biggest clones take up over 8.5%. The sequences come from CD4+ or CD8+ T cells sorted from blood, collected in a trial of the OX40 agonist ivuxolimab. These receptor sequences come from an adult with an advanced solid tumor such as melanoma, head and neck, liver or kidney cancer.

This clone was picked up one time. The V and J genes are TRBV9 and TRBJ2-7, with D possibly matching TRBD1 (6 bases). The germline V gene has CDR1 SGDLS and CDR2 YYNGEE. The V end was cut by 2 bases, the J end by 6 bases, with 15 bases between. The CDR3 runs to 14 residues. CDR3 sequence: CASSVGAGPTEQYF. The CDR3 DNA reads TGTGCCAGCAGCGTGGGGGCAGGCCCCACCGAGCAGTACTTC. The full variable domain, in which reference TRBV9 and TRBJ2-7 provide the parts outside the CDR3, is DSGVTQTPKHLITATGQRVTLRCSPRSGDLSVYWYQQSLDQGLQFLIQYYNGEERAKGNILERFSAQQFPDLHSELNLSSLELGDSALYFCASSVGAGPTEQYFGPGTRLTVT.

V is TRBV28 and J is TRBJ2-5, with 7 nucleotides matching TRBD2. Losses at the gene ends were 3 bases for V and 5 bases for J; bases not matched to a gene: 12. Per germline, CDR1 MDHEN and CDR2 SYDVKM. This CDR3 is built from 16 residues. DNA for the CDR3: TGTGCCAGCAGTTTTGGTAGCGGGCGACAGTGGGAGACCCAGTACTTC. Translating it yields CASSFGSGRQWETQYF.

The rearrangement links TRBV13 to TRBJ2-7, with 7 positions matching TRBD2. This CDR3 has 16 amino acids. Germline V gene lookup returns CDR1 PRHDT and CDR2 FYEKMQ (reference sequence). The V segment lost 0 bases and the J segment 4 bases; nucleotides outside the gene matches: 9. CDR3 nucleotides: TGTGCCAGCAGCTTAGGGTCCGCGGGAGAGCAGTACGAGCAGTACTTC. Translating gives CASSLGSAGEQYEQYF.

The chain uses TRBV27 and TRBJ2-7; possibly TRBD2 for D (5 bases). Germline assignment: CDR1 MNHEY and CDR2 SMNVEV (reference sequence). Trimming cost V 2 bases and J 3 bases, with 8 bases left between them. The CDR3 loop spans 13 amino acids. CDR3 loop: CASSLGLIYEQYF. DNA for the CDR3: TGTGCCAGCAGTTTAGGACTGATCTACGAGCAGTACTTC.

The chain links TRBV2 to TRBJ1-1; TRBD1 matches at 7 bases. Germline V lookup: CDR1 SNHLY, CDR2 FYNNEI. J gave up 8 bases and V 4 bases, and 10 bases lay outside the gene matches. The CDR3 is 14 residues long. The CDR3 DNA sequence: TGTGCCAGCAGTGGGACAGGCAACCTCAGGGAAGCTTTCTTT. Protein product: CASSGTGNLREAFF. Filled out from reference TRBV2 and TRBJ1-1, the complete variable domain reads EPEVTQTPSHQVTQMGQEVILRCVPISNHLYFYWYRQILGQKVEFLVSFYNNEISEKSEIFDDQFSVERPDGSNFTLKIRSTKLEDSAMYFCASSGTGNLREAFFGQGTRLTVV.

V is TRBV19 and J is TRBJ2-2; tentatively, D is TRBD1 (5 bases). Trimming removed 1 base from V and 3 bases from J, with 9 bases in between. Germline-derived CDR1 and CDR2 are LNHDA and SQIVND (reference sequence). This CDR3 contains 15 residues. The CDR3 loop reads CASSIGQPDTGELFF. CDR3 DNA: TGTGCCAGTAGTATAGGACAGCCCGACACCGGGGAGCTGTTTTTT.

This rearrangement joins TRBV6-1 to TRBJ2-5, with TRBD1 matching 7 bases. The CDR3 is made up of 15 amino acids. Per germline, CDR1 MNHNS and CDR2 SASEGT. V was pared by 1 base and J by 5 bases, with 7 bases of the junction left unmatched. The CDR3 coding sequence is TGTGCCAGCAGTGAAGTCTACCAGGGGGATGAGACCCAGTACTTC. Amino acid sequence: CASSEVYQGDETQYF.

This chain uses TRBV5-1 with TRBJ2-7, with TRBD1 matching over 9 bases. V lost 3 bases to trimming and J lost 6 bases; unmatched junction nucleotides: 4. The V gene's germline CDR1 is SGHRS and CDR2 YFSETQ. The CDR3 runs 13 residues. CDR3 region: CASSWDREFEQYF. The CDR3 DNA is TGCGCCAGCAGCTGGGACAGGGAGTTCGAGCAGTACTTC.

The chain uses TRBV19 and TRBJ2-1; D unclear. This CDR3 spans 12 amino acids. V was pared by 5 bases and J by 7 bases, with 9 bases between. Germline V CDR1 and CDR2: LNHDA, SQIVND (reference sequence). The CDR3 region has the DNA TGTGCCAGTAGTTGGTCGCAGAATGAGCAGTTCTTC. This sequence encodes CASSWSQNEQFF.

The rearrangement joins TRBV28 to TRBJ1-5, with D hard to call. Trimming cost V 6 bases and J 4 bases, with 16 bases left between them. The CDR3 has 15 residues. Germline CDR1 is MDHEN and CDR2 is SYDVKM. Here the CDR3 DNA reads TGTGCCAGCAGCCCCCCTTCCGACACGAATCAGCCCCAGCATTTT. Protein sequence: CASSPPSDTNQPQHF.